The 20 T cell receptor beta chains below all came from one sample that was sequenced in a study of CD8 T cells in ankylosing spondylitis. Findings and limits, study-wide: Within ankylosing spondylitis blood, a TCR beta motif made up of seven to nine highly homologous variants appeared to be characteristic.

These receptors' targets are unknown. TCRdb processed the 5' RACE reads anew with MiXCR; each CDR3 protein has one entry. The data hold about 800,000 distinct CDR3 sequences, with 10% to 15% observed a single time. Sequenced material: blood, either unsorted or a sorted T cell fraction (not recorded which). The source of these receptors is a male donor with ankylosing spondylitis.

The CDR3 here is CASSSSGDRYQPQHF. CDR3 sequence (DNA): TGTGCCAGCAGCTCCTCCGGGGATAGGTACCAGCCCCAGCATTTT. The chain employs TRBV7-2 and TRBJ1-5, with D hard to call. This CDR3 is 15 amino acids long. V dropped 4 bases and J dropped 7 bases, with 17 bases sitting between them. The germline V gene has CDR1 SGHTA and CDR2 FQGNSA.

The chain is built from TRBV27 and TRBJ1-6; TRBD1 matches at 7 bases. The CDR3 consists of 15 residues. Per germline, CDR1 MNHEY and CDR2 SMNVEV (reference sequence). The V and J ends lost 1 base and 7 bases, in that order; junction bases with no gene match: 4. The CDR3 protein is CASSLFGTANSPLHF. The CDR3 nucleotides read TGTGCCAGCAGTTTATTCGGGACAGCCAATTCACCCCTCCACTTT.

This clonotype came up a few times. The CDR3 DNA reads TGCAGTGCCATTAGTGGTCTAGCGGGAGGCTACGAGCAGTACTTC. Translated, it gives CSAISGLAGGYEQYF. The chain recombines TRBV20-1 with TRBJ2-7, with 11 bases aligning to TRBD2. The V gene end was trimmed by 6 bases and the J gene end by 3 bases; junction bases not matched to a gene: 10. CDR3 length: 15 amino acids. Germline loops: CDR1 DFQATT, CDR2 SNEGSKA (reference sequence).

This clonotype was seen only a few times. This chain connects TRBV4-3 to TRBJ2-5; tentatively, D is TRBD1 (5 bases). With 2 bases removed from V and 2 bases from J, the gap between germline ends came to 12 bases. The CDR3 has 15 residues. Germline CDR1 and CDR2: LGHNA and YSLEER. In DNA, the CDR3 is TGCGCCAGCAGCCAACATGGGGCAGGTCAAGAGACCCAGTACTTC. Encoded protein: CASSQHGAGQETQYF.

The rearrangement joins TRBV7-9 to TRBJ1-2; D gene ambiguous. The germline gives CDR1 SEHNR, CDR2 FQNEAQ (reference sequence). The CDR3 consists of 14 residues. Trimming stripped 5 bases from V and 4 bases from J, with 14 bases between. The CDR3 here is CASSTAGRSYGYTF. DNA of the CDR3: TGTGCCAGCAGCACAGCCGGACGGAGCTATGGCTACACCTTC.

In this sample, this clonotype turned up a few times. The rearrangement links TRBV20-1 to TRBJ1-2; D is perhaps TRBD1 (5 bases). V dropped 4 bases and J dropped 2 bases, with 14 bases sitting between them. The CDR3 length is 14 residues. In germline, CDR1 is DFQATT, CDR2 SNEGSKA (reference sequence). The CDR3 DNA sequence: TGCAGTGCTACTCGAGGGGCGGAAAACTATGGCTACACCTTC. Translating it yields CSATRGAENYGYTF.

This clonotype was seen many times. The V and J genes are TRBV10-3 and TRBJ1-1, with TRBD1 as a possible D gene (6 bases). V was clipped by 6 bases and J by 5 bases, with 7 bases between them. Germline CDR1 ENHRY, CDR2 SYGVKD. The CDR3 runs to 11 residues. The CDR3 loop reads CAISQGTEAFF. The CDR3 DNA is TGTGCCATCAGCCAGGGGACTGAAGCTTTCTTT.

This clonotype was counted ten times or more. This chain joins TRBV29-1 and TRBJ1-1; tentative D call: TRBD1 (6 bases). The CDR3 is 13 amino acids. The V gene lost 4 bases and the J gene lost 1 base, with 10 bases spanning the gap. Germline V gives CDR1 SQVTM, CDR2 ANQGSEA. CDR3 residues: CSVVGDKNTEAFF. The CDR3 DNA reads TGCAGCGTTGTGGGGGACAAGAACACTGAAGCTTTCTTT.

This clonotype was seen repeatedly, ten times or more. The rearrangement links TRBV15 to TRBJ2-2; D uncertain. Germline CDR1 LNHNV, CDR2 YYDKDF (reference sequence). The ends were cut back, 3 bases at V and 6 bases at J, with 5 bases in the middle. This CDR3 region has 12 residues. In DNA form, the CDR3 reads TGTGCCACCAGCAGGGAGTCCGGGGAGCTGTTTTTT. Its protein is CATSRESGELFF.

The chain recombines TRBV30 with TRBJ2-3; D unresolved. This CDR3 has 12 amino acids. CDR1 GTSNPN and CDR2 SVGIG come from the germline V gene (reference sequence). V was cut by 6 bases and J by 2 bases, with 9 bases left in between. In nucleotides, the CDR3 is TGTGCCTGTAGCCCCATCACAGATACGCAGTATTTT. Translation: CACSPITDTQYF.

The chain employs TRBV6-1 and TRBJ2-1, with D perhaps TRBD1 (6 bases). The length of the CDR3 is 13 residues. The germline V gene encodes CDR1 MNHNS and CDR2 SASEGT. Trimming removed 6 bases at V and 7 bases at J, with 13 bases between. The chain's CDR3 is CASRTVDSNEQFF. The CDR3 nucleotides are TGTGCCAGCAGAACCGTGGACAGTAATGAGCAGTTCTTC.

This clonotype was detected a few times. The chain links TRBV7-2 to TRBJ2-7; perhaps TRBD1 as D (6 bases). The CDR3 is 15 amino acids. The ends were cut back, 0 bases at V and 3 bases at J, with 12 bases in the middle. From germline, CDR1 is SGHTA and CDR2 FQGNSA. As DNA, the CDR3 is TGTGCCAGCAGCTTAGCTACAGGGAGAGGCTACGAGCAGTACTTC. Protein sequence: CASSLATGRGYEQYF.

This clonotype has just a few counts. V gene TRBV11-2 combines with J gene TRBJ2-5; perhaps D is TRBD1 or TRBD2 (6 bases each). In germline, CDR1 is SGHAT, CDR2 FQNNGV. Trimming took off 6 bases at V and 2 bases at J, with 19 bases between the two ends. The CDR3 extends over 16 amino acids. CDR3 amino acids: CASRLGRGTTQETQYF. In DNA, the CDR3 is TGTGCCAGCAGATTGGGACGGGGGACAACTCAAGAGACCCAGTACTTC.

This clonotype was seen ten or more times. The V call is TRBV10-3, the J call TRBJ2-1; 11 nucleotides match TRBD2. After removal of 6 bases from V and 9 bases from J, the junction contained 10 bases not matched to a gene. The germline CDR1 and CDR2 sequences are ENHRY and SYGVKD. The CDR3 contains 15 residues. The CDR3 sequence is CAIRTLAGADGEQFF. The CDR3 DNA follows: TGTGCCATCAGGACACTAGCGGGGGCCGACGGTGAGCAGTTCTTC.

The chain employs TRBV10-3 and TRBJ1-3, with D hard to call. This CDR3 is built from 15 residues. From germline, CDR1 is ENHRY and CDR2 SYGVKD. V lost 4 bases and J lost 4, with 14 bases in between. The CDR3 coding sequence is TGTGCCATCAGTGCGTTTGCGGCCGGCGGAAACACCATATATTTT. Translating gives CAISAFAAGGNTIYF.

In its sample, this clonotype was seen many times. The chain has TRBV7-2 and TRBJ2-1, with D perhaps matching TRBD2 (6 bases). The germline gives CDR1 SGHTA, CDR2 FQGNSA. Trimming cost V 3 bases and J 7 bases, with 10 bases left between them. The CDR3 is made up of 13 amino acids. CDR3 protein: CASSLGGGNEQFF. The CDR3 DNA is TGTGCCAGCAGCTTGGGCGGAGGGAATGAGCAGTTCTTC.

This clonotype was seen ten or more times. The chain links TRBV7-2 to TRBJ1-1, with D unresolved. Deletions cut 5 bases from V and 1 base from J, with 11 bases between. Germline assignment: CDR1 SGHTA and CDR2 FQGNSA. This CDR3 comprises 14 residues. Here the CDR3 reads CASSQTDRNTEAFF. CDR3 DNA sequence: TGTGCCAGCAGCCAGACCGACCGGAACACTGAAGCTTTCTTT.

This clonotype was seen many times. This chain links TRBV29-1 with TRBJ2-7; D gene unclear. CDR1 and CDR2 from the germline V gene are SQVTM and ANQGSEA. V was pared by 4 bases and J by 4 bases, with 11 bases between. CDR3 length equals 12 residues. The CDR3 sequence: CSVGIYEYEQYF. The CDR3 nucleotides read TGCAGCGTTGGAATTTACGAATACGAGCAGTACTTC.

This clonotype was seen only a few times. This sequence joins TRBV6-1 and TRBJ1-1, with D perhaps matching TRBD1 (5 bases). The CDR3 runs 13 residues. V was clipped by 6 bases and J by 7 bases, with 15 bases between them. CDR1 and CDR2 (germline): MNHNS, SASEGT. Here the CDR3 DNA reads TGTGCCAGCAGCTTTCGAGGTGGGGGTGAAGCTTTCTTT. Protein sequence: CASSFRGGGEAFF.

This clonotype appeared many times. CDR3 residues: CASSLDRGREQYF. For the CDR3, the DNA is TGTGCCAGCAGTTTGGACAGGGGGCGCGAGCAGTACTTC. V gene TRBV28 combines with J gene TRBJ2-7; TRBD1 matches 11 bases. Germline V gives CDR1 MDHEN, CDR2 SYDVKM. The CDR3 is 13 residues long. V trimming: 3 bases; J trimming: 6 bases; junction bases outside the gene matches: 1. Using reference TRBV28 and TRBJ2-7 for the parts outside the CDR3, the full variable domain is DVKVTQSSRYLVKRTGEKVFLECVQDMDHENMFWYRQDPGLGLRLIYFSYDVKMKEKGDIPEGYSVSREKKERFSLILESASTNQTSMYLCASSLDRGREQYFGPGTRLTVT.